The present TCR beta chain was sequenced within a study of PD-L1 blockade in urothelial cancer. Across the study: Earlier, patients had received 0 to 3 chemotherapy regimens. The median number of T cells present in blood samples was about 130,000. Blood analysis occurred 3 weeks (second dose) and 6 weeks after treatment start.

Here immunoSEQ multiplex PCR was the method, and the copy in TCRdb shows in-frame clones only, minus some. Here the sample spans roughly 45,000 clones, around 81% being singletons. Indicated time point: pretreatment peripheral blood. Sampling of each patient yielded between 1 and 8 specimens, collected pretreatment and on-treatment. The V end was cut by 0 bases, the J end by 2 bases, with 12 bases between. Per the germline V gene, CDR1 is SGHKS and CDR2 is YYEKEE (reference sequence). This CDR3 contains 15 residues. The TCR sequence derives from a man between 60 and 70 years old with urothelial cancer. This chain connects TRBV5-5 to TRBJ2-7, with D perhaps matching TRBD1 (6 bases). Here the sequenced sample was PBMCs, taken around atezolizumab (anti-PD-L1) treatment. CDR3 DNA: TGTGCCAGCAGCTTGGGAACAGGGTTAGCCTACGAGCAGTACTTC. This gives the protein CASSLGTGLAYEQYF.